This TCR beta chain was sequenced during a study of blood T cell repertoires in COVID-19. Under the authors' procedure: By means of reference gene primer amplification, nucleated cell counts were estimated. Profiling relied on immunoSEQ multiplex PCR, and the TCRdb table lists in-frame clones only, not all of them. Clonal size and the V and J genes are those of that table, whereas D and trimming came from the DNA. The top ten hold around a sixth of the sample, which has 350,000 or so clones, roughly nine tenths seen once. The V gene lost 4 bases and the J gene lost 8 bases, with 12 bases spanning the gap. The CDR3 extends over 12 amino acids. Germline V gene lookup returns CDR1 SGHRS and CDR2 YFSETQ. Recovery among Cohort 3 donors was established by two negative PCRs, clearance, or symptom resolution.

Sample: PBMCs or T cells enriched from blood (not recorded which). The TCR originated in a woman under 40 who had recovered from COVID-19. The genes are TRBV5-1 and TRBJ1-2, with a possible D match to TRBD1 (6 bases). The CDR3 DNA follows: TGCGCCAGCAGCCCCCAGGGGCGAGGCTACACCTTC. Its translation: CASSPQGRGYTF.